This T cell receptor (beta chain) was profiled in a study of low-dose radiotherapy and immunotherapy resistance in tumors (dated by TCRdb to 2022 to 2024). Turning to the overall study: Cohort 1 received 0.5 Gy per fraction every 2 weeks, with a prescribed total PTV dose of 6.5 Gy. The translational analysis covered eight patients: three from the first dose cohort and the first five from the second dose cohort. Patients were given nivolumab as a 240 mg flat dose every two weeks and ipilimumab at 1 mg/kg every six weeks, with both drugs delivered intravenously. Patients in Cohort 2 were given 1 Gy per fraction every two weeks, for a total of 13 Gy across 26 weeks. Aspirin 300 mg was taken orally once daily by patients for four cycles, starting on cycle 1 day 1. Cyclophosphamide 200 mg/m2 was given intravenously every two weeks, one day before each radiation and immunotherapy administration. Randomization of trial participants into treatment groups was not performed.

In its sample, this clonotype was seen many times. What this receptor recognizes is not known. No quality values exist for individual bases; no much larger clone is one base distant. These reads were obtained on an Illumina HiSeq 2500. To make first-strand cDNA, Superscript III was used along with a set of TRAV- and TRBV-specific primers so that both the TCRalpha and TCRbeta chains were covered. TCRs were amplified with Phusion for approximately 20 PCR cycles using a constant-region primer together with the adapter attached to the V primers. Amplification of the isolated mRNA was done with the MessageAmp II aRNA Amplification Kit, which involved a roughly 17-hour in vitro transcription at 37 degrees C. mRNA for TCR sequencing was isolated with the Dynabeads mRNA DIRECT Purification Kit. A second approximately 23-cycle Phusion PCR added indexed Illumina adapters, and products were purified with AMPure XP beads. The source study handled its data this way. Using custom Perl scripts, TCR sequences encoding the same protein were pooled, out-of-frame sequences were removed, and the abundance of each clonotype was computed. The analysis excluded TCR sequences that were supported by just one read. Among the metrics used to describe the repertoires were Shannon entropy, Gini index, clonality, richness, and the frequency of TCRs shared between repertoires. TCRdb reanalyzed the raw reads on its own, using fastp at Q25 for trimming and MiXCR for clone calling, and kept in-frame beta chains. Each entry is one CDR3 protein sequence, shown with its most common DNA and genes. The V and J calls, along with clone size, are taken from TCRdb and not from the paper's own processing. The table for this sample lists about 80,000 distinct CDR3 sequences; around a sixth of them were counted only once. Approximately 1.5% of the sample is held by the ten biggest clonotypes.

The time point label on this specimen signifies: after trial treatment. The treatment or condition tag for this specimen amounts to: LDRT plus nivolumab, ipilimumab, low-dose cyclophosphamide and aspirin (RACIN trial). The donors came from RACIN, which was a single-arm phase I dose-escalation trial that paired nivolumab and ipilimumab with aspirin, low-dose cyclophosphamide and low-dose radiotherapy. Patients were eligible if they had advanced solid tumors that were TIL-negative. The CDR3 measures 19 amino acids from cysteine to phenylalanine. Of the read, only the CDR3 DNA is kept; its 57 bases are in frame from base 1. CDR1 and CDR2 are drawn from the germline V gene: SGHDT, YYEEEE. V has 3 bases trimmed and J has 4 bases trimmed; junction bases matching no gene number 21.

Recombination linked TRBV5-6 to TRBJ2-7; 8 central bases correspond to TRBD2. This clonotype was obtained from a male donor with prostate cancer. The material sequenced was PBMCs, taken after low-dose radiotherapy plus immunotherapy. The CDR3 has the sequence CASSSRAAGEPGAGYEQYF. The nucleotide sequence is TGTGCCAGCAGCTCCCGGGCAGCGGGAGAACCCGGGGCCGGATACGAGCAGTACTTC.